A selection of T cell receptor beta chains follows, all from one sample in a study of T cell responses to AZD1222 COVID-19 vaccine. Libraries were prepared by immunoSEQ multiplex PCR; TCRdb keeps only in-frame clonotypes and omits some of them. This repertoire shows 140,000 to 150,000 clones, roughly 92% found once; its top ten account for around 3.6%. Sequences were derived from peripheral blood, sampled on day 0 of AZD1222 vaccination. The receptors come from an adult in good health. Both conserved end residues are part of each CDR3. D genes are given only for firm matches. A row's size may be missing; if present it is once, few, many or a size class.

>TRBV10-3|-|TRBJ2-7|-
TGTGCCATCAGGCCAGGGGGGTTCGAACAGTACTTC
CAIRPGGFEQYF
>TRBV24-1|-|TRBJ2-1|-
TGTGCCACCAGTGCCCCTGGGGCTAGTCGGAATGAGCAGTTCTTC
CATSAPGASRNEQFF
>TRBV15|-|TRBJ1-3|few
TGTGCCACCAGCAGAGGGGCGGTGGGGAACACCATATATTTT
CATSRGAVGNTIYF
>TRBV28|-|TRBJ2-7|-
TGTGCCAGCTTCCCGGGGGGCGGGGGCTCCTACGAGCAGTACTTC
CASFPGGGGSYEQYF
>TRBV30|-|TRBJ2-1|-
TGTGCCTGGAGTGGGCTAGCAGGTGGGGAGCAGTTCTTC
CAWSGLAGGEQFF
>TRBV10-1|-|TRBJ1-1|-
TGCGCCAGCAGTGAAACAGGTCGCACTGAAGCTTTCTTT
CASSETGRTEAFF
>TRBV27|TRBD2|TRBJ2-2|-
TGTGCCAGCACGAGGGGCGGGAGCGGGGAGCTGTTTTTT
CASTRGGSGELFF
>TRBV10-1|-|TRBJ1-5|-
TGCGCCAGCAATGGACAGAGGGGTGGCAATCAGCCCCAGCATTTT
CASNGQRGGNQPQHF
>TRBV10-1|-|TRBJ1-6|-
TGCGCCAGCAGTGGGGACTGGCTGTCACCCCTCCACTTT
CASSGDWLSPLHF
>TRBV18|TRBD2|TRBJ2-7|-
TGTGCCAGCGCGGGGGGAGACTACGAGCAGTACTTC
CASAGGDYEQYF
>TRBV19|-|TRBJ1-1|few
TGTGCCAGTAGTAAGATAGGAGGTGGCACTGAAGCTTTCTTT
CASSKIGGGTEAFF
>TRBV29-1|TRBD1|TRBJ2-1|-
TGCAGCGTGGACTTACAGGGGGCGGGCGTGGAGCAGTTCTTC
CSVDLQGAGVEQFF
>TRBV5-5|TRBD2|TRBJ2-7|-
TGTGCCAGCAGCTCCGGGACTAGCGGAGTGGGATACGAGCAGTACTTC
CASSSGTSGVGYEQYF
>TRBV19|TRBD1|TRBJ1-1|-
TGTGCCAGTAGGAACAGCCGGGACAGGGGATCTTTCTTT
CASRNSRDRGSFF
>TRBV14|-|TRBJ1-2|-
TGTGCCAGCAGCCACGTCCAGGGTTTGTATGGCTACACCTTC
CASSHVQGLYGYTF
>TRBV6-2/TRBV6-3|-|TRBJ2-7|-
TGTGCCAGCAGTTCAGGGGTGGTCTACGAGCAGTACTTC
CASSSGVVYEQYF